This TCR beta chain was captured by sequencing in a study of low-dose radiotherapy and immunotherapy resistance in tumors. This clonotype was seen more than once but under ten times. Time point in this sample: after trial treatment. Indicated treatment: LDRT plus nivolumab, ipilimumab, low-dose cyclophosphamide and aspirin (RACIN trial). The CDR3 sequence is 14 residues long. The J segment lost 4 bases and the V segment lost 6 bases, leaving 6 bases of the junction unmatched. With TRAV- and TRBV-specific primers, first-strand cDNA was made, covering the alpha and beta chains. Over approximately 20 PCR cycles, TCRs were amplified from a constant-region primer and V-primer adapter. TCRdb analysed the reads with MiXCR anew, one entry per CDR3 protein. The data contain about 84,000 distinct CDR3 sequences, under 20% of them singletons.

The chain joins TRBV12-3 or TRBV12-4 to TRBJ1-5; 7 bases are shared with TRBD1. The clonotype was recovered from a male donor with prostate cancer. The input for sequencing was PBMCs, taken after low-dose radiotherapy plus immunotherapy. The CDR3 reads CASRWGQLNQPQHF. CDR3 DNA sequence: TGTGCCAGCAGGTGGGGACAGCTGAATCAGCCCCAGCATTTT.